This paragraph covers one TCR beta chain sequence. The sample holds many counts of this clonotype. The antigen it binds to is not known. No much larger clone exists at a distance of one base, and base qualities are not known. These data come from a study of spatial heterogeneity in lung cancer (dated by TCRdb to the late 2010s). Regarding the research as a whole: Beta-chain transcripts were consistently detected in greater numbers than alpha-chain transcripts, which likely reflected higher beta-chain transcript abundance. In the raw uncorrected reads, each unique combination of TCR and UMI appeared on average more than ten times. The study quantitatively compared TCR alpha and beta repertoires across multiple tumor regions, matched nontumor lung and blood in non-small cell lung cancer. TCR repertoire features were related to nonsynonymous mutation counts determined by whole-exome sequencing of tumor tissue. Both alpha and beta chains were TCR-sequenced in samples taken at surgery, namely 220 tumor regions, 64 matched nontumor lung samples and over 55 PBMC samples.

Findings and caveats that apply to the study as a whole: Ubiquitous expanded tumor TCRs were found in blood more often at tumor resection than at routine follow-up. Confirming at a functional level the hypothesis that regional TCRs recognize regional mutations was considered to require additional single-cell paired TCR alpha and beta sequencing.

Cut back by 0 bases and 4 bases, the V and J ends lie 14 bases apart. The germline V gene yields SGHTA for CDR1 and FQGNSA for CDR2. Taken from cysteine to phenylalanine, the CDR3 has 16 residues. Only the CDR3 DNA stays, 48 bases, in frame from base 1. This sample's time point label indicates: sample taken at primary tumor resection. Without any cell sorting, TCR sequencing was performed on whole RNA extracted either from tumor and nontumor lung tissue or from cryopreserved PBMC samples. Donors were over 60 patients with early-stage, untreated non-small cell lung cancer from the lung TRACERx cohort. Patients were selected for TCR sequencing only if sufficient RNA was available from at least two tumor regions. Libraries were prepared through 5' RACE. Sequencing took place on a NextSeq 500. The TCR library protocol attached a unique molecular identifier to each TCR cDNA molecule to allow correction of PCR and sequencing errors. Per the authors' processing: TCR identification, UMI-based error correction and CDR3 extraction were performed with Decombinator tools. TCRs above a frequency of 2 per 1,000, corresponding to the top 1% of the tumor frequency distribution, were defined as expanded. Renyi diversity was computed with the R vegan package after each repertoire had been subsampled 100 times to 5,000 TCRs. CDR3 similarity networks were constructed using string-kernel similarity of amino acid triplets, with links drawn between CDR3s whose pairwise similarity was above 0.82. Using fastp at Q25 and MiXCR, TCRdb reprocessed the public reads and kept productive beta chains. Each record represents a unique CDR3 protein, reported with the most common genes and DNA among its rows. The V and J calls reflect TCRdb's pipeline rather than the authors' work. The sample contains more than 80,000 distinct CDR3 sequences, roughly 12% of them found a single time. The biggest ten clones account for roughly 41% of the sample.

The chain employs TRBV7-2 and TRBJ2-3; the D gene is possibly TRBD1 or TRBD2, each agreeing over 6 bases. This receptor was obtained from a male donor with early-stage non-small cell lung cancer. The source material was PBMCs, sampled at surgery. The nucleotides are TGTGCCAGCAGCTTAGCGGGGGGCCTTAATGCAGATACGCAGTATTTT. It encodes CASSLAGGLNADTQYF.